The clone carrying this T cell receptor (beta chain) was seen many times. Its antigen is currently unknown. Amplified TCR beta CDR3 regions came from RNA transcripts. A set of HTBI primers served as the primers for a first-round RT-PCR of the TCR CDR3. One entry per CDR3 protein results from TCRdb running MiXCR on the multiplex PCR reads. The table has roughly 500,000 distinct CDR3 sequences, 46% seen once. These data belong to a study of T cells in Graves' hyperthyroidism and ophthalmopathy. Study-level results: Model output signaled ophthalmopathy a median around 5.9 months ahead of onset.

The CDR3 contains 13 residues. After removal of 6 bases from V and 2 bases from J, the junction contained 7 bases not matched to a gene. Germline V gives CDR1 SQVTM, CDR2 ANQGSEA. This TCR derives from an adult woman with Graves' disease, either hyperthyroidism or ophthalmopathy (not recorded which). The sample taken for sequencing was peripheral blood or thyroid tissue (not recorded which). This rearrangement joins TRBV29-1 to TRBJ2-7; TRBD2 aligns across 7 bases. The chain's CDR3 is CSVGLAATYEQYF. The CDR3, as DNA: TGCAGCGTCGGCCTAGCGGCAACCTACGAGCAGTACTTC.